The next 14 T cell receptor beta chains were all read from a single sample in a study of PD-1 blockade in classical Hodgkin lymphoma. All the patients suffered relapse after autologous stem cell transplantation, and brentuximab vedotin exposure differed. The protocol was immunoSEQ multiplex PCR, while the TCRdb copy is restricted to in-frame clones and leaves out a portion. The data contain roughly 92,000 clones, 80% to 95% of them seen just once; the ten biggest clones take up 2.5% to 3%. The sequencing used peripheral blood mononuclear cells (PBMCs), collected at baseline. Every receptor here comes from a human donor with classical Hodgkin lymphoma.

V and J are TRBV30 and TRBJ2-7; D might be TRBD1 (7 bases). There are 16 residues in the CDR3. Germline-derived CDR1 and CDR2 are GTSNPN and SVGIG (reference sequence). V was clipped by 2 bases and J by 4 bases, with 21 bases between them. The CDR3 sequence: CAWSPFRDSGLYEQYF. The CDR3 DNA follows: TGTGCCTGGAGTCCTTTCCGGGACAGCGGGCTTTACGAGCAGTACTTC.

The V gene is TRBV19, the J gene TRBJ1-5; no clear D. Germline-derived CDR1 and CDR2 are LNHDA and SQIVND (reference sequence). This CDR3 has 15 amino acids. Trimming pared 10 bases from V and 0 bases from J, leaving 16 bases between. The CDR3 DNA reads as TGTGCCACCAAACGCGTCCGAAATAGCAATCAGCCCCAGCATTTT. Protein product: CATKRVRNSNQPQHF.

CDR3 in DNA: TGTGCCAGTCTAAGCGGGATAAGCACAGATACGCAGTATTTT. It specifies CASLSGISTDTQYF. The chain is built from TRBV2 and TRBJ2-3, with TRBD2 identical over 7 bases. The length of the CDR3 is 14 residues. V trimming: 9 bases; J trimming: 0 bases; junction bases outside the gene matches: 6. Germline-derived CDR1 and CDR2 are SNHLY and FYNNEI.

This chain links TRBV5-6 with TRBJ2-7, with D possibly matching TRBD2 (5 bases). This CDR3 is built from 14 residues. Looked up from germline, CDR1 is SGHDT and CDR2 is YYEEEE. V was pared by 5 bases and J by 3 bases, with 15 bases between. The CDR3 region has the DNA TGTGCCAGCAGTATCGGGATCATCCTCTACGAGCAGTACTTC. As protein: CASSIGIILYEQYF. The whole variable domain, remainder taken from reference TRBV5-6 and TRBJ2-7, is DAGVTQSPTHLIKTRGQQVTLRCSPKSGHDTVSWYQQALGQGPQFIFQYYEEEERQRGNFPDRFSGHQFPNYSSELNVNALLLGDSALYLCASSIGIILYEQYFGPGTRLTVT.

The rearrangement uses TRBV6-6 and TRBJ2-7; D gene unclear. Trimming stripped 6 bases from V and 6 bases from J, with 12 bases between. Germline-derived CDR1 and CDR2 are MNHNY and SVGAGI (reference sequence). The CDR3 totals 12 residues. The CDR3 loop reads CASRQLLGEQYF. CDR3 DNA: TGTGCCAGCAGACAACTCCTAGGCGAGCAGTACTTC.

V is TRBV2 and J is TRBJ2-3, with 10 bases lining up with TRBD2. The CDR3 is 14 residues long. V lost 8 bases and J lost 1; bases outside the gene matches: 3. CDR1 and CDR2 from the germline V gene are SNHLY and FYNNEI. The CDR3: CASRLAGGTDTQYF. CDR3 DNA sequence: TGTGCCAGCCGCCTAGCGGGAGGCACAGATACGCAGTATTTT.

The chain combines TRBV5-5 with TRBJ2-3; D gene ambiguous. This CDR3 region has 14 residues. Germline CDR1 SGHKS, CDR2 YYEKEE (reference sequence). V lost 0 bases, J lost 5 bases, and 10 bases lay in between. CDR3 DNA sequence: TGTGCCAGCAGCTTGGACAATTTACTAGATACGCAGTATTTT. Translating it yields CASSLDNLLDTQYF.

The rearrangement uses TRBV11-2 and TRBJ2-7, with 12 nucleotides matching TRBD2. Germline lookup yields CDR1 SGHAT and CDR2 FQNNGV. There are 17 residues in the CDR3. With 5 bases clipped from V and 1 base from J, the junction kept 9 bases outside the gene matches. The CDR3 reads CASSPRGTSGRSYEQYF. The CDR3 bases are TGTGCCAGCAGCCCTAGAGGAACTAGCGGGAGGTCCTACGAGCAGTACTTC.

The chain combines TRBV28 with TRBJ2-7; a weak D match, TRBD1 (5 bases). Looked up from germline, CDR1 is MDHEN and CDR2 is SYDVKM. The CDR3 consists of 12 residues. Trimming took off 6 bases at V and 3 bases at J, with 9 bases between the two ends. The CDR3 sequence is CASRQGSYEQYF. CDR3 in DNA: TGTGCCAGCAGGCAGGGTAGCTACGAGCAGTACTTC.

This chain links TRBV5-1 with TRBJ2-5; D ambiguous. V was clipped by 3 bases and J by 2 bases, with 8 bases between them. Per germline, CDR1 SGHRS and CDR2 YFSETQ. This CDR3 is 13 amino acids long. CDR3 sequence reads: CASSSLNQETQYF. The CDR3 bases are TGCGCCAGCAGCTCCTTAAATCAAGAGACCCAGTACTTC.

The J gene is TRBJ2-5, the V gene TRBV2; TRBD1 agrees at 9 bases. Per the germline V gene, CDR1 is SNHLY and CDR2 is FYNNEI. CDR3 size: 15 residues. The V and J ends lost 3 bases and 4 bases, in that order; junction bases with no gene match: 6. CDR3 in amino acids: CASSDKDRGAETQYF. DNA of the CDR3: TGTGCCAGCAGTGATAAGGACAGGGGAGCAGAGACCCAGTACTTC. The complete variable domain, with remaining parts taken from reference TRBV2 and TRBJ2-5, reads EPEVTQTPSHQVTQMGQEVILRCVPISNHLYFYWYRQILGQKVEFLVSFYNNEISEKSEIFDDQFSVERPDGSNFTLKIRSTKLEDSAMYFCASSDKDRGAETQYFGPGTRLLVL.

This chain uses TRBV27 with TRBJ2-7; TRBD1 or TRBD2 may be the D gene (6 bases each). There are 12 residues in the CDR3. CDR1 and CDR2 from the germline V gene are MNHEY and SMNVEV (reference sequence). The V and J ends lost 6 bases and 5 bases respectively, with 11 bases between them. This chain's CDR3 is CASSRGGNEQYF. The CDR3 DNA is TGTGCCAGCAGCCGAGGGGGGAACGAGCAGTACTTC.

The chain combines TRBV12-5 with TRBJ2-3; D perhaps matches TRBD1 (5 bases). V shed 1 base and J shed 1 base, with 15 bases lying between them. CDR3 length: 17 amino acids. Looked up from germline, CDR1 is LGHNT and CDR2 is FRNRAP. CDR3 sequence (DNA): TGTGCTAGTGGTTTGGGGGTCAGGGATGTGGGCACAGATACGCAGTATTTT. Translation gives CASGLGVRDVGTDTQYF.

This clone appeared a single time. V is TRBV6-6 and J is TRBJ1-5; D not certain. V lost 0 bases, J lost 2 bases, and 8 bases lay in between. From germline, CDR1 is MNHNY and CDR2 SVGAGI (reference sequence). This CDR3 comprises 15 residues. CDR3 protein: CASSYSGSGNQPQHF. The CDR3 DNA is TGTGCCAGCAGTTACTCAGGGTCGGGCAATCAGCCCCAGCATTTT.